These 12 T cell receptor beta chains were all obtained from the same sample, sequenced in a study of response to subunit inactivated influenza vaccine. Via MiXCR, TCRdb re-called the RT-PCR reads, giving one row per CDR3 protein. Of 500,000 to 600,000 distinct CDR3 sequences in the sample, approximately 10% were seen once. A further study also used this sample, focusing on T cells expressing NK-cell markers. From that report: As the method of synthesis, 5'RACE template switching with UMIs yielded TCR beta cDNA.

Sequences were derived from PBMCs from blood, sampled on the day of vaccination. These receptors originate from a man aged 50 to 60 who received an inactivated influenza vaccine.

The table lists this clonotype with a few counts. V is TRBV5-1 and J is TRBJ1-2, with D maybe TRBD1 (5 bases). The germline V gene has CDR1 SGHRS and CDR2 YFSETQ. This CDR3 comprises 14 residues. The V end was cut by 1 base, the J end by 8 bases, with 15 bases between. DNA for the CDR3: TGCGCCAGCAGCTTGTCGGCAGGGCGCAGAGGCTACACCTTC. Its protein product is CASSLSAGRRGYTF.

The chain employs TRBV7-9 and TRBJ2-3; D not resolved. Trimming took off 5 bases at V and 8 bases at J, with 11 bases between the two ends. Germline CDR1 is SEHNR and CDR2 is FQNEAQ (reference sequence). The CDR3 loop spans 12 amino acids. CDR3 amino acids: CASSKEASTQYF. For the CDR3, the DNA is TGTGCCAGCAGCAAAGAGGCGAGTACGCAGTATTTT.

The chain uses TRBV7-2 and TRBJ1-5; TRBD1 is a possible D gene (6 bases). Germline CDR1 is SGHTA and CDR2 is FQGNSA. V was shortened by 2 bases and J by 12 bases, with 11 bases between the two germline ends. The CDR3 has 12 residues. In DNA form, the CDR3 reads TGTGCCAGCAGCTTACAGGGGTCACTCCAGCATTTT. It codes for CASSLQGSLQHF.

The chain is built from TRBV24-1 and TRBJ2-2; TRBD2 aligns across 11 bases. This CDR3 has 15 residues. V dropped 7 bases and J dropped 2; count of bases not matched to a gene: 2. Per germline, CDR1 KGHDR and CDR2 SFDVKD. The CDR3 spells CATSGTSGNTGELFF. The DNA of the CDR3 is TGTGCCACCAGCGGGACTAGCGGAAACACCGGGGAGCTGTTTTTT.

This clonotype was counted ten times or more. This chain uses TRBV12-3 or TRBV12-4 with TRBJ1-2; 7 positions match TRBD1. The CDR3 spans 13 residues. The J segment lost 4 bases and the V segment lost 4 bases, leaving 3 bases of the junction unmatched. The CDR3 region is CASSYRGSYGYTF. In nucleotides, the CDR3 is TGTGCCAGCAGTTACAGGGGTTCCTATGGCTACACCTTC.

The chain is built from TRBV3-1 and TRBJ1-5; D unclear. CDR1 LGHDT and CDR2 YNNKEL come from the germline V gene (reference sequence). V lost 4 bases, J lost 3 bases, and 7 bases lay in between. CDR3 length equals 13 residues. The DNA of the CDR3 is TGTGCCAGCAGCCCCACCCCCAATCAGCCCCAGCATTTT. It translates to CASSPTPNQPQHF.

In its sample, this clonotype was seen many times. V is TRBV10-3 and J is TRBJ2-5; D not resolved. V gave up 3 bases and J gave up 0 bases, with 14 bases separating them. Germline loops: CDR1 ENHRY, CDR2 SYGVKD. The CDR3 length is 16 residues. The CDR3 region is CAISDPFRMYQETQYF. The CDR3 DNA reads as TGTGCCATCAGTGACCCATTCCGGATGTACCAAGAGACCCAGTACTTC.

The CDR3 protein is CATSSSMGAGFTEAFF. The CDR3 nucleotides read TGTGCCACCAGCAGTTCGATGGGGGCAGGGTTCACTGAAGCTTTCTTT. This chain uses TRBV15 with TRBJ1-1; weak D call: TRBD1 (6 bases). There are 16 residues in the CDR3. V shed 3 bases and J shed 4 bases, with 18 bases lying between them. Germline V CDR1 and CDR2: LNHNV, YYDKDF (reference sequence).

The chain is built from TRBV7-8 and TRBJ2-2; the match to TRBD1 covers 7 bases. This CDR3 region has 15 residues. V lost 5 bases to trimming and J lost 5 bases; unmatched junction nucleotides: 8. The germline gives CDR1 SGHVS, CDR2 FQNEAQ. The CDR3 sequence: CASSITGAHTGELFF. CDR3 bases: TGTGCCAGCAGCATCACAGGGGCGCATACCGGGGAGCTGTTTTTT.

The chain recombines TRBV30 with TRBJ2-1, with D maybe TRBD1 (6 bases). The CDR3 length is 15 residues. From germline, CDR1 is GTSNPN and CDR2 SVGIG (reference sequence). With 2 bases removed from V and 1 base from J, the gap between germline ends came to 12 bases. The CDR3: CAWSLGHLSYNEQFF. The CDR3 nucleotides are TGTGCCTGGAGTCTGGGACACTTATCCTACAATGAGCAGTTCTTC.

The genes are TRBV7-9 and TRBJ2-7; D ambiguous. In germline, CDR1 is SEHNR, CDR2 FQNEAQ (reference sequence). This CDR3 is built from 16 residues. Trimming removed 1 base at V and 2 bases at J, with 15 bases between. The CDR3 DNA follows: TGTGCCAGCAGCTTAGGGGTTTCGGCAGACACCTACGAGCAGTACTTC. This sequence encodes CASSLGVSADTYEQYF.

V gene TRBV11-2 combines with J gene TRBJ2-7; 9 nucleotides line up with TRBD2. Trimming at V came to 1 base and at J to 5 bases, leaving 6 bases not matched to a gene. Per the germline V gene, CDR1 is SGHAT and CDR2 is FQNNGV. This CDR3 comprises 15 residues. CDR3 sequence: CASSLVLAGTNEQYF. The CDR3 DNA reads TGTGCCAGCAGCTTAGTACTAGCGGGTACCAACGAGCAGTACTTC.